A single sample is the source of the 10 T cell receptor beta chains below, sequenced in a study of CD8+ T cells in alopecia areata. Extracted from the samples, RNA was reverse transcribed into cDNA to serve as the sequencing template. The method was immunoSEQ multiplex PCR; TCRdb's version includes in-frame clones alone and lacks a portion of them. The sample holds about 150,000 clones, around half seen once. Material: CD8+ T cells sorted from blood, obtained at week 0. The receptors derive from a human donor with alopecia areata.

This chain joins TRBV5-6 and TRBJ2-7; D perhaps matches TRBD2 (6 bases). Germline loops: CDR1 SGHDT, CDR2 YYEEEE. The CDR3 consists of 12 residues. CDR3 protein: CASSPPEGTPEV. The DNA of the CDR3 is TGTGCCAGCAGCCCCCCGGAGGGGACCCCCGAAGTC.

J is TRBJ1-1 and V is TRBV9, with D maybe TRBD1 (5 bases). From germline, CDR1 is SGDLS and CDR2 YYNGEE. V lost 0 bases and J 7 bases, leaving 16 bases between the germline ends. The CDR3 spans 15 residues. This chain's CDR3 is CASSVVGRGLREAFF. As DNA, the CDR3 is TGTGCCAGCAGCGTAGTAGGAAGGGGACTCCGTGAAGCTTTCTTT.

This clone showed up just once. This chain links TRBV6-9 with TRBJ2-1; TRBD2 is a possible D gene (5 bases). V was trimmed by 4 bases and J by 9 bases, leaving 13 bases between them. This CDR3 comprises 13 residues. The germline V gene encodes CDR1 MNHGY and CDR2 SVAAGI. The DNA for the CDR3 is TGTGCCAGCAGTTTCCCGGGGAAGGTTGAGCAGTTCTTC. As protein: CASSFPGKVEQFF.

This clone was recorded only once. CDR3 DNA: TGTGCCTGGATTTCAGCGGGGGGGCCAGCTGAGCAGTTCTTC. It codes for CAWISAGGPAEQFF. The genes are TRBV30 and TRBJ2-1; 10 nucleotides align to TRBD2. Trimming cost V 4 bases and J 9 bases; bases outside gene matches: 9. The germline gives CDR1 GTSNPN, CDR2 SVGIG (reference sequence). The CDR3 has 14 residues.

The J gene is TRBJ2-7, the V gene TRBV15; the match to TRBD2 covers 10 bases. The CDR3 consists of 18 residues. V was clipped by 0 bases and J by 6 bases; unmatched bases: 14. The V gene's germline CDR1 is LNHNV and CDR2 YYDKDF (reference sequence). CDR3 sequence (DNA): TGTGCCACCAGCAGAGAAGCGAGCGGGGGGGCATCAGAGGCCGAGCAGTACTTC. This encodes CATSREASGGASEAEQYF.

V usage is TRBV27 and J usage is TRBJ1-2; D gene unclear. The CDR3 loop spans 14 amino acids. CDR1 and CDR2 (germline): MNHEY, SMNVEV (reference sequence). Deletions cut 4 bases from V and 6 bases from J, with 15 bases between. The CDR3 reads CASSSSTLVDGYTF. The CDR3 DNA sequence: TGTGCCAGCAGTTCATCCACGCTCGTCGATGGCTACACCTTC.

The chain has TRBV25-1 and TRBJ1-6, with 7 bases aligning to TRBD1. Germline V CDR1 and CDR2: MGHDK, SYGVNS. Unmatched junction bases numbered 4, after V lost 4 bases and J lost 7 bases. The CDR3 has 14 amino acids. The CDR3 spells CASSVQGSNSPLHF. In nucleotides, the CDR3 is TGTGCCAGCAGTGTACAGGGGTCAAATTCACCCCTCCACTTT.

Only a few counts were recorded for this clone. The gene calls are TRBV11-3 and TRBJ1-1; no definite D call. V lost 1 base to trimming and J lost 7 bases, with 10 bases between them. Germline CDR1 and CDR2: SGHNT and YENEEA. This CDR3 comprises 13 residues. The CDR3 DNA sequence: TGTGCCAGCAGCTTAGCGATAACAAATGAAGCTTTCTTT. As protein: CASSLAITNEAFF. The full variable domain, its missing parts supplied by reference TRBV11-3 and TRBJ1-1, is EAGVVQSPRYKIIEKKQPVAFWCNPISGHNTLYWYLQNLGQGPELLIRYENEEAVDDSQLPKDRFSAERLKGVDSTLKIQPAELGDSAVYLCASSLAITNEAFFGQGTRLTVV.

The gene calls are TRBV25-1 and TRBJ2-3; D not resolved. Germline values: CDR1 MGHDK, CDR2 SYGVNS. This CDR3 comprises 13 residues. Trimming stripped 8 bases from V and 6 bases from J, with 15 bases between. DNA of the CDR3: TGTGCCAGCTCGAAGATTTTAGCCGATACGCAGTATTTT. Translated, it gives CASSKILADTQYF.

This clone was found a few times. V usage is TRBV5-6 and J usage is TRBJ2-7, with D possibly matching TRBD1 (6 bases). Trimming took off 2 bases at V and 2 bases at J, with 8 bases between the two ends. Germline CDR1 reads SGHDT; CDR2 reads YYEEEE. The CDR3 is 13 amino acids. The CDR3 DNA is TGTGCCAGCAGCTTTGGACAGCCCTACGAGCAGTACTTC. It yields the protein CASSFGQPYEQYF.